This T cell receptor beta chain was recovered during a study of blood T cell repertoires in COVID-19. Original handling: Nucleated cell counts were estimated from reference gene primer amplification. Generated by immunoSEQ multiplex PCR, the TCRdb table keeps only in-frame clones and is missing some. The V and J calls and clone size were taken over from that table, and D and trimming were inferred from the DNA. This table has some 220,000 clones, 75% to 85% appearing once. The CDR3 has 12 amino acids. Per germline, CDR1 SGHDN and CDR2 FVKESK. Trimming shortened V by 3 bases and J by 5 bases, and 6 bases separated the two germline ends.

The clonotype comes from a man aged 50 to 59 with active or convalescent COVID-19. Sequenced sample: peripheral blood. The V call is TRBV14, the J call TRBJ2-3; D unclear. CDR3 sequence reads: CASSQVRDTQYF. CDR3 DNA sequence: TGTGCCAGCAGCCAGGTGAGAGATACGCAGTATTTT.